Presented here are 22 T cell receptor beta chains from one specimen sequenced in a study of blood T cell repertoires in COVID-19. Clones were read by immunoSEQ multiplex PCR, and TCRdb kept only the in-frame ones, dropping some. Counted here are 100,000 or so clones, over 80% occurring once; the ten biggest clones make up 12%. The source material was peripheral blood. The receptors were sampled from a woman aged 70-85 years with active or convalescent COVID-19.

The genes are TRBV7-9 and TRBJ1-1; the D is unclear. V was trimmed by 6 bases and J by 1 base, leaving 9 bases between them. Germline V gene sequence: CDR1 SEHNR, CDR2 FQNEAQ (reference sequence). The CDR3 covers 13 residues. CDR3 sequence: CASSQQSNTEAFF. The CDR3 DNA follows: TGTGCCAGCAGTCAACAGTCGAACACTGAAGCTTTCTTT. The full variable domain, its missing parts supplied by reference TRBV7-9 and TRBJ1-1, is DTGVSQNPRHKITKRGQNVTFRCDPISEHNRLYWYRQTLGQGPEFLTYFQNEAQLEKSRLLSDRFSAERPKGSFSTLEIQRTEQGDSAMYLCASSQQSNTEAFFGQGTRLTVV.

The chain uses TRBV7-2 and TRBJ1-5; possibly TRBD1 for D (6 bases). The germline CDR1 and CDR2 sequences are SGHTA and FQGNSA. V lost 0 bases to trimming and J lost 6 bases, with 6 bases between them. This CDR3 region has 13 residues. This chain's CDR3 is CASSLARGQPQHF. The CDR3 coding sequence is TGTGCCAGCAGCTTAGCCAGGGGTCAGCCCCAGCATTTT.

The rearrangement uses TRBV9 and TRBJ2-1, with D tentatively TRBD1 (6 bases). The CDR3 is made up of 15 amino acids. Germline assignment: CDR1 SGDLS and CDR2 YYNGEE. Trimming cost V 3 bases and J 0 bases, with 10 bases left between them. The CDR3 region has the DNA TGTGCCAGCAGCGAAGGACAGAGCTCCTACAATGAGCAGTTCTTC. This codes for CASSEGQSSYNEQFF.

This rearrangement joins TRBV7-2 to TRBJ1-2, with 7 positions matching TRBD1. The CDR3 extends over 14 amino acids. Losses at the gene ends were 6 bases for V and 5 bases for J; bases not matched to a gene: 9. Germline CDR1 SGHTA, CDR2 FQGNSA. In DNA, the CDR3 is TGTGCCAGCAGTTATACCGGGACAGCGTATGGCTACACCTTC. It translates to CASSYTGTAYGYTF.

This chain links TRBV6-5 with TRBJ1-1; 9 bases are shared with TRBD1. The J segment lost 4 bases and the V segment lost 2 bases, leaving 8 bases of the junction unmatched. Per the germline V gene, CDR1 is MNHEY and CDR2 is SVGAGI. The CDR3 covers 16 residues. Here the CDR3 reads CASSYATGTGSTEAFF. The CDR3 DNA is TGTGCCAGCAGTTACGCGACCGGGACAGGGAGCACTGAAGCTTTCTTT.

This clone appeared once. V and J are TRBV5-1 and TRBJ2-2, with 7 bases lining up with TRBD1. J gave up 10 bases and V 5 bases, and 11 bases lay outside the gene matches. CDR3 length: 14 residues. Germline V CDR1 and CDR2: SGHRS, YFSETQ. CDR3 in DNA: TGCGCCAGCAGGCCCACAGGGGTTGGCGAGGAGCTGTTTTTT. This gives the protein CASRPTGVGEELFF. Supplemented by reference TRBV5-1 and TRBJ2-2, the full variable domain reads KAGVTQTPRYLIKTRGQQVTLSCSPISGHRSVSWYQQTPGQGLQFLFEYFSETQRNKGNFPGRFSGRQFSNSRSEMNVSTLELGDSALYLCASRPTGVGEELFFGEGSRLTVL.

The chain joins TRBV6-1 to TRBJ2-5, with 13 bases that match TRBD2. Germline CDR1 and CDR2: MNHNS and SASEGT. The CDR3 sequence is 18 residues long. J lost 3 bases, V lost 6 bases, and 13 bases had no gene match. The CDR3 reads CASRELAGGPQGKETQYF. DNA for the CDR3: TGTGCCAGCAGAGAACTAGCGGGGGGGCCACAGGGGAAAGAGACCCAGTACTTC.

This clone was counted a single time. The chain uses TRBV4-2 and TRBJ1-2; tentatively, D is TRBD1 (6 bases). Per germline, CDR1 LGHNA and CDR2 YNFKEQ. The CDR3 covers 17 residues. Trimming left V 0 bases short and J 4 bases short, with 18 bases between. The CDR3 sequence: CASSQDLGPGGSYGYTF. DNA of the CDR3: TGTGCCAGCAGCCAAGATCTGGGCCCGGGGGGCTCCTATGGCTACACCTTC.

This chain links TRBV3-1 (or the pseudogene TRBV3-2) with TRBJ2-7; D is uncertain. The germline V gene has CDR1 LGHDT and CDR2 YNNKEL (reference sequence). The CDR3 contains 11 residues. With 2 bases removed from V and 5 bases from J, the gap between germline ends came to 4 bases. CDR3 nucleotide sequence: TGTGCCAGCAGCCAAAGCCACGAGCAGTACTTC. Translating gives CASSQSHEQYF.

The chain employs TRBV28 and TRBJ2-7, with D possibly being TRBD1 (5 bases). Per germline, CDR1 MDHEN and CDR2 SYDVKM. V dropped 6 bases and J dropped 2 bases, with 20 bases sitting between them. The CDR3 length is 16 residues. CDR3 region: CASRPPQGTNPYEQYF. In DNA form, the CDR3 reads TGTGCCAGCAGGCCACCTCAGGGTACCAACCCCTACGAGCAGTACTTC.

CDR3 residues: CAISNSPSQPQHF. For the CDR3, the DNA is TGTGCCATCAGTAATAGTCCGAGTCAGCCCCAGCATTTT. The chain is built from TRBV10-3 and TRBJ1-5, with no clear D. The germline gives CDR1 ENHRY, CDR2 SYGVKD. CDR3 size: 13 residues. Trimming took off 5 bases at V and 6 bases at J, with 11 bases between the two ends.

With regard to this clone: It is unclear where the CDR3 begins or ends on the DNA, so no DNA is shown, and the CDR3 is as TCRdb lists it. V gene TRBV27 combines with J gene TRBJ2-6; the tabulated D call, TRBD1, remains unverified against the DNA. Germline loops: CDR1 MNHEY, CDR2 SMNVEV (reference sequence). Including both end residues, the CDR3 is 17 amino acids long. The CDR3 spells CAAARDRGYSGANVLTF.

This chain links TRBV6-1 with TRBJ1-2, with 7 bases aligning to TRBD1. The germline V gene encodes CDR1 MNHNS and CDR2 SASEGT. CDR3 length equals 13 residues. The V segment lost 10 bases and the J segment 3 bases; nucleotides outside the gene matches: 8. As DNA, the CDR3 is TGTGCCATCTTAGACAGGGTAGACTATGGCTACACCTTC. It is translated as CAILDRVDYGYTF.

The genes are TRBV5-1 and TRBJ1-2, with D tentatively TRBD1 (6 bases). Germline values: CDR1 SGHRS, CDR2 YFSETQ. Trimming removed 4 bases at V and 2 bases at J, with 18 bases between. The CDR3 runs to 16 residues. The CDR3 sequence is CASSLNSGQSNYGYTF. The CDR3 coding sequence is TGCGCCAGCAGCCTAAATTCTGGACAGTCAAACTATGGCTACACCTTC.

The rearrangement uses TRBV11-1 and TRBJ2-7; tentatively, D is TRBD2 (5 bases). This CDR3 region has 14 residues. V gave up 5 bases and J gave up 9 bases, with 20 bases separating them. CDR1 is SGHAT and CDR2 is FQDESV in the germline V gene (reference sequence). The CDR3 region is CASSATTAGDGQYF. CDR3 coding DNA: TGTGCCAGCAGCGCAACGACTGCGGGTGACGGGCAGTACTTC.

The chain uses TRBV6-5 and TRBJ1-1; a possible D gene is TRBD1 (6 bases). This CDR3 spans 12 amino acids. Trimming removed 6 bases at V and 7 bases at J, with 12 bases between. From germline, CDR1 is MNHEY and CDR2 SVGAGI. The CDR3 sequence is CASSIRGGEAFF. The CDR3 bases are TGTGCCAGCAGCATCAGGGGTGGTGAAGCTTTCTTT.

CDR3 region: CASSPDQQGWGYTF. CDR3 bases: TGTGCCAGCTCACCAGACCAACAGGGTTGGGGCTACACCTTC. This chain connects TRBV18 to TRBJ1-2; D is possibly TRBD1 (6 bases). Germline V gene sequence: CDR1 KGHSH, CDR2 LQKENI. The CDR3 has 14 residues. With 2 bases removed from V and 8 bases from J, the gap between germline ends came to 15 bases.

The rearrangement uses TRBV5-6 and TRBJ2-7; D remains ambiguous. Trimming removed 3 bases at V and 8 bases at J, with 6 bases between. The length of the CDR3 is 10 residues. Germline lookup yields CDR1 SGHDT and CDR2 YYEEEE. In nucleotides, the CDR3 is TGTGCCAGCAGCTCCCACAAGCAGTACTTC. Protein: CASSSHKQYF.

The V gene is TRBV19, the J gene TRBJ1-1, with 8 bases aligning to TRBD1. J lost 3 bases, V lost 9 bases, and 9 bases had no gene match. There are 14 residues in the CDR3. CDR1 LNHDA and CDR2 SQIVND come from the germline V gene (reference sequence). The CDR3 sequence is CASLKGRGHTEAFF. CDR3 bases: TGTGCCAGCCTGAAGGGCAGGGGGCACACTGAAGCTTTCTTT.

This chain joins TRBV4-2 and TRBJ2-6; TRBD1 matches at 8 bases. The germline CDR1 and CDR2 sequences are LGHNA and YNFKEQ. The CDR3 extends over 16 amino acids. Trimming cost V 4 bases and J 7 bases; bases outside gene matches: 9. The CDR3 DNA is TGTGCCAGCAGCCGCCAGACAGGGGTCGTAGCCAACGTCCTGACTTTC. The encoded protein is CASSRQTGVVANVLTF.

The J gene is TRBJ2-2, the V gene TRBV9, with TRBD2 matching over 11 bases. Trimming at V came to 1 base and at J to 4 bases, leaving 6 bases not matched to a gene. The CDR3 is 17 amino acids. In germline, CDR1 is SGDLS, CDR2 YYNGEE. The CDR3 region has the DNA TGTGCCAGCAGCGTACTAGCGGGGGGATCCATCACCGGGGAGCTGTTTTTT. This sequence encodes CASSVLAGGSITGELFF.

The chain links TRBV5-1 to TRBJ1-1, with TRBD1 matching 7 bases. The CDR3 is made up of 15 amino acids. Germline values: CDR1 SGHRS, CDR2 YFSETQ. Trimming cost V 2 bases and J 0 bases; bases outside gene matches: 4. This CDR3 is CASSLGQVMNTEAFF. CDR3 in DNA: TGCGCCAGCAGCTTAGGACAGGTCATGAACACTGAAGCTTTCTTT.